The clone carrying this T cell receptor (beta chain) was seen more than once but under ten times. Its antigen remains unknown. The data originate from a study of response to subunit inactivated influenza vaccine. Study-level points and caveats: Authors suggested each seasonal influenza vaccination recruits few new T cells.

The ends were cut back, 2 bases at V and 4 bases at J, with 11 bases in the middle. The CDR3 contains 14 residues. TCRdb reprocessed the RT-PCR reads via MiXCR and lists one record per CDR3 protein. The sample lists about 780,000 distinct CDR3 sequences, roughly 18% occurring once. The clonotype was recovered from a middle-aged man who received an inactivated influenza vaccine. Specimen: PBMCs from blood, collected more than 4 days after vaccination. The chain combines TRBV12-3 or TRBV12-4 with TRBJ1-1; D ambiguous. The CDR3 bases are TGTGCCAGCAGTTTATTTCGTGGAAGCACTGAAGCTTTCTTT. It specifies CASSLFRGSTEAFF.